The present T cell receptor (beta chain) was sequenced within a study of Graves' ophthalmopathy and Graves' hyperthyroidism. Calling hyperthyroidism stable required that no ophthalmopathy show up within 18 months of follow-up. Diagnostic conclusions were grounded in clinical symptoms, serum thyroxine, TRAb, thyroid ultrasound and orbital computed tomography. The TCR beta CDR3 regions underwent amplification from RNA transcripts. First-round RT-PCR with HTBI primers preceded a second-round multiplex PCR. TCRdb passed the multiplex PCR reads through MiXCR, listing each CDR3 protein once. Here the sample spans a few hundred thousand distinct CDR3 sequences, 15% being singletons. The TCR comes from a young woman with stable Graves' hyperthyroidism. Specimen: peripheral blood.

The CDR3 here is CASSRTFDSYEQYF. Written as DNA, the CDR3 is TGTGCCAGCAGCCGGACATTCGACTCCTACGAGCAGTACTTC. The chain employs TRBV7-8 and TRBJ2-7, with a tentative D call TRBD1 (5 bases). Germline CDR1 SGHVS, CDR2 FQNEAQ. Trimming left V 5 bases short and J 0 bases short, with 11 bases between. The CDR3 covers 14 residues.